This T cell receptor (beta chain) originates from a study of patients and donors after allogeneic stem cell transplantation. TCRdb reprocessed the RT-PCR reads with MiXCR, giving one entry per CDR3 protein. Among about 160,000 distinct CDR3 sequences listed, approximately 24% were seen once. This clonotype was counted a single time. CDR3 length: 16 residues. V was shortened by 6 bases and J by 9 bases, with 24 bases between the two germline ends. Germline V lookup: CDR1 MNHEY, CDR2 SMNVEV (reference sequence). Material: blood, either unsorted or a sorted T cell fraction (not recorded which). The J gene is TRBJ2-4, the V gene TRBV27; tentatively, D is TRBD1 or TRBD2 (5 bases each). This clonotype was obtained from a human donor who was either an allogeneic HSCT recipient or a stem cell or donor lymphocyte infusion donor (not recorded which). It is not recorded whose cells these are; they may come from a transplant donor. CDR3 sequence reads: CASSPRDGKRVGIQYF. CDR3 in DNA: TGTGCCAGCAGCCCGAGGGACGGGAAAAGGGTTGGCATTCAGTACTTC.